This TCR beta chain was recorded in a study of identical twins. Each CDR3 protein gets one entry after TCRdb re-called the 5' RACE reads with MiXCR. This sample has 600,000 to 850,000 distinct CDR3 sequences, with about 20% found just once. This clonotype came up a few times. The same specimen was also included in a second study, on T cells expressing NK-cell markers.

The sequence derives from a woman aged 18 to 35 in good health. The sequenced material came from PBMCs.

The CDR3 coding sequence is TGTGCCAGCAGTTTTTTCGGGAGTTATGGCTACACCTTC. Protein sequence: CASSFFGSYGYTF. This chain links TRBV12-3 or TRBV12-4 with TRBJ1-2; D call uncertain. CDR3 size: 13 residues. The ends were cut back, 3 bases at V and 5 bases at J, with 10 bases in the middle.